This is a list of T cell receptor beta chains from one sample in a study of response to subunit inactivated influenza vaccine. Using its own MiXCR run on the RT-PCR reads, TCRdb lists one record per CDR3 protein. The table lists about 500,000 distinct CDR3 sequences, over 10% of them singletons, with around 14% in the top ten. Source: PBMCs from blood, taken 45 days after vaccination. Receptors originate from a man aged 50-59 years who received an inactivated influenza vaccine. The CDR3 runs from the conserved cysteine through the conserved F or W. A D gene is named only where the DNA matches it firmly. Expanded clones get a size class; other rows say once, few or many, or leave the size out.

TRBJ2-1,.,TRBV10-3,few,TGTGCCATCAGTGACGAAGGGAGCTCCTACAATGAGCAGTTCTTC,CAISDEGSSYNEQFF
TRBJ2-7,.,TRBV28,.,TGTGCCAGCAGTTTAGACCTGACAAGGGGGAGCTACGAGCAGTACTTC,CASSLDLTRGSYEQYF
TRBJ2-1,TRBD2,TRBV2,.,TGTGCCAGCAGGGGACTAGTCGTAAACAATGAGCAGTTCTTC,CASRGLVVNNEQFF
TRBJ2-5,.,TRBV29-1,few,TGCAGCGGAAGGGCCTTAAAGTCGGGAGAGACCCAGTACTTC,CSGRALKSGETQYF
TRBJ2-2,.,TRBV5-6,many,TGTGCCAGCAGCACGTCCAGGGTTGGGGCAACCGGGGAGCTGTTTTTT,CASSTSRVGATGELFF
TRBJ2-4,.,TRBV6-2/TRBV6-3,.,TGTGCCAGCAGTTATAAACAGACAGAAAGTCGGTGGCAGGGCAAAAACATTCAGTACTTC,CASSYKQTESRWQGKNIQYF
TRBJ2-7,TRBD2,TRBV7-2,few,TGTGCCAGCAGCTTAGTTGGTAGCGGGAGCCTCTCGGGCGAGCAGTACTTC,CASSLVGSGSLSGEQYF
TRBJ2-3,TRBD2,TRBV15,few,TGTGCCACCAGCAGACCATCTAGCGGGAGCGTCAGCACAGATACGCAGTATTTT,CATSRPSSGSVSTDTQYF
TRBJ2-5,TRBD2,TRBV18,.,TGTGCCAGCTCACCTCTGGGGCTGGCGGGAGGGCCGGAGACCCAGTACTTC,CASSPLGLAGGPETQYF
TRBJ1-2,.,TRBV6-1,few,TGTGCCAGCACTCTTAAGGGGGGGTATTCTTCCTATGGCTACACCTTC,CASTLKGGYSSYGYTF
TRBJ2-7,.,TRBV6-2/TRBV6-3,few,TGTGCCAGCAGGCCCGCTGGAGGGCCTTCCTACGAGCAGTACTTC,CASRPAGGPSYEQYF
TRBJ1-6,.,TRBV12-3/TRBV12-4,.,TGTGCCAGCAGTTTAGGGTGGACAGTACGCTTT,CASSLGWTVRF
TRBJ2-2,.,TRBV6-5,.,TGTGCCAGCAGTTACTCAGAGCGGATCAGCACCGGGGAGCTGTTTTTT,CASSYSERISTGELFF
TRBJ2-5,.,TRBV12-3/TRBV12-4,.,TGTGCCAGCAGTTTATCAGAGGGGGGGGGGAAGACCCAGTACTTC,CASSLSEGGGKTQYF
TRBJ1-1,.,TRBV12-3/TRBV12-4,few,TGTGCCAGCAGTTTAGGTGCGGGGACGCGAGCTTTCTTT,CASSLGAGTRAFF